The 26 T cell receptor beta chains in this list originate from one sample, sequenced in a study of blood T cells in healthy people across ages. For the second PCR, which ran for roughly 7 to 11 cycles, a sample-barcoded 5' primer and a J-beta primer mix were used. TCRdb re-called the 5' RACE reads with MiXCR, one entry per CDR3 protein. Here the sample spans some 1.4 million distinct CDR3 sequences, around 42% being singletons. Sequenced input: blood. Receptor source: a woman aged 18-29 years in good health.

This clonotype was counted only a few times. The chain combines TRBV29-1 with TRBJ1-2, with TRBD1 matching over 7 bases. Germline CDR1 is SQVTM and CDR2 is ANQGSEA. CDR3 length equals 14 residues. J was trimmed by 0 bases and V by 6 bases; bases with no gene match: 7. The CDR3 nucleotides are TGCAGCGTAAGGGGACAGACGTCTAACTATGGCTACACCTTC. It specifies CSVRGQTSNYGYTF. Full variable domain (missing parts from reference TRBV29-1 and TRBJ1-2): SAVISQKPSRDICQRGTSLTIQCQVDSQVTMMFWYRQQPGQSLTLIATANQGSEATYESGFVIDKFPISRPNLTFSTLTVSNMSPEDSSIYLCSVRGQTSNYGYTFGSGTRLTVV.

The J gene is TRBJ2-5, the V gene TRBV5-1, with 7 bases matching TRBD1. TRBJ2-7 matches the DNA end more closely, so the J call is doubtful. The CDR3 contains 13 residues. The V gene's germline CDR1 is SGHRS and CDR2 YFSETQ. CDR3 amino acids: CASRNTDRDEQYF. The CDR3, as DNA: TGCGCCAGCAGGAACACCGACAGGGACGAGCAGTACTTC.

This clonotype has at least ten counts. The chain carries TRBV15 and TRBJ1-5; D remains ambiguous. Germline CDR1 and CDR2: LNHNV and YYDKDF (reference sequence). There are 15 residues in the CDR3. The ends were cut back, 3 bases at V and 0 bases at J, with 9 bases in the middle. The CDR3 protein is CATSSRTPSNQPQHF. CDR3 DNA: TGTGCCACCAGCAGCAGGACGCCTAGCAATCAGCCCCAGCATTTT.

The genes are TRBV27 and TRBJ2-7, with 9 bases lining up with TRBD2. CDR3 size: 14 residues. The J segment lost 4 bases and the V segment lost 6 bases, leaving 7 bases of the junction unmatched. Germline assignment: CDR1 MNHEY and CDR2 SMNVEV (reference sequence). The CDR3 protein is CASRLAGAEYEQYF. The CDR3 DNA is TGTGCCAGCAGATTAGCGGGAGCGGAATACGAGCAGTACTTC.

In this sample, this clonotype turned up a few times. The gene calls are TRBV7-9 and TRBJ2-7; unclear D gene. CDR1 and CDR2 (germline): SEHNR, FQNEAQ (reference sequence). CDR3 length: 14 residues. V was cut by 5 bases and J by 0 bases, with 11 bases left in between. The DNA for the CDR3 is TGTGCCAGCAGCCTCACCGTCAACTCCTACGAGCAGTACTTC. This translates into CASSLTVNSYEQYF. The complete variable domain, with remaining parts taken from reference TRBV7-9 and TRBJ2-7, reads DTGVSQNPRHKITKRGQNVTFRCDPISEHNRLYWYRQTLGQGPEFLTYFQNEAQLEKSRLLSDRFSAERPKGSFSTLEIQRTEQGDSAMYLCASSLTVNSYEQYFGPGTRLTVT.

The J gene is TRBJ2-1, the V gene TRBV21-1; TRBD1 is the table's D call, not checked against the DNA. TRBV21-1 is a pseudogene locus. This CDR3 is built from 14 residues. CDR3 sequence: CASSKLSLSPGQFF. CDR3 sequence (DNA): TGTGCCAGCAGCAAATTAAGTTTGAGCCCGGGGCAGTTCTTC.

This chain links TRBV7-2 with TRBJ2-6; D unresolved. V shed 5 bases and J shed 2 bases, with 10 bases lying between them. Germline-derived CDR1 and CDR2 are SGHTA and FQGNSA. CDR3 length: 15 residues. The CDR3 loop reads CASSQTWTGANVLTF. DNA of the CDR3: TGTGCCAGCAGCCAGACCTGGACTGGGGCCAACGTCCTGACTTTC.

This clonotype has only a few counts. The V and J genes are TRBV7-8 and TRBJ1-2; maybe TRBD1 (5 bases). With 3 bases removed from V and 5 bases from J, the gap between germline ends came to 13 bases. Germline V CDR1 and CDR2: SGHVS, FQNEAQ. This CDR3 has 14 residues. The CDR3 region has the DNA TGTGCCAGCAGCTTTACGTTCACAGGTTATGGCTACACCTTC. Protein: CASSFTFTGYGYTF.

The chain couples TRBV10-1 to TRBJ2-5, with TRBD1 as a possible D gene (6 bases). The CDR3 runs 15 residues. Germline-derived CDR1 and CDR2 are WNHNN and SYGVQD (reference sequence). V was shortened by 3 bases and J by 2 bases, with 13 bases between the two germline ends. The CDR3 DNA is TGCGCCAGCAGTGACCCTAGAGGGGGACAAGAGACCCAGTACTTC. It specifies CASSDPRGGQETQYF.

The rearrangement uses TRBV12-2 and TRBJ2-1; the D call in the table, TRBD2, was not verified against the DNA. TRBV12-2 is described as a pseudogene. This CDR3 is built from 21 residues. CDR3 nucleotide sequence: TGTGCAAGTCGCTTAGGCGGGCCCCGGCCGGGGGGGACGAGTAACTACAATGAGCAGTTCTTC. It translates to CASRLGGPRPGGTSNYNEQFF.

This clonotype has only a few counts. The V call is TRBV20-1, the J call TRBJ2-1; 12 bases line up with TRBD2. Germline V gene data show CDR1 as DFQATT and CDR2 as SNEGSKA (reference sequence). V was pared by 0 bases and J by 8 bases, with 8 bases of the junction left unmatched. The CDR3 loop spans 16 amino acids. CDR3 in DNA: TGCAGTGCTAGAGATCCGAGACTAGCGGGAGTATATGAGCAGTTCTTC. Its protein product is CSARDPRLAGVYEQFF.

CDR3 bases: TGTGCCAGCAGAGGGCAGGCAAACGTCCTGACTTTC. Translation: CASRGQANVLTF. V usage is TRBV25-1 and J usage is TRBJ2-6, with D uncertain. Per germline, CDR1 MGHDK and CDR2 SYGVNS. V lost 6 bases to trimming and J lost 10 bases, with 10 bases between them. This CDR3 spans 12 amino acids.

V and J are TRBV28 and TRBJ1-6; perhaps TRBD1 as D (5 bases). The germline CDR1 and CDR2 sequences are MDHEN and SYDVKM. There are 16 residues in the CDR3. V lost 5 bases to trimming and J lost 0 bases, with 11 bases between them. The CDR3 DNA sequence: TGTGCCAGCAGTACGTGGCAGGGCTCCTATAATTCACCCCTCCACTTT. It encodes CASSTWQGSYNSPLHF.

The V call is TRBV20-1, the J call TRBJ2-1, with 12 bases matching TRBD2. The V and J ends lost 6 bases and 7 bases, in that order; junction bases with no gene match: 10. The CDR3 has 15 amino acids. Germline values: CDR1 DFQATT, CDR2 SNEGSKA (reference sequence). In DNA form, the CDR3 reads TGCAGTGCCCAGCGGTTGACTAGCGGGGGAAATGAGCAGTTCTTC. Protein sequence: CSAQRLTSGGNEQFF.

In its sample, this clonotype was seen a few times. The rearrangement uses TRBV12-3 or TRBV12-4 and TRBJ1-2; D uncertain. The CDR3 runs to 13 residues. Trimming pared 6 bases from V and 8 bases from J, leaving 16 bases between. CDR3 in amino acids: CASSGNSKPGYTF. The CDR3 bases are TGTGCCAGCAGCGGTAACTCAAAACCCGGCTACACCTTC.

A note on this clonotype: This may be a read error, as it is one base from a much larger clone. This chain connects TRBV4-1 to TRBJ2-5, with D tentatively TRBD1 or TRBD2 (9 bases each). The germline V gene has CDR1 MGHRA and CDR2 YSYEKL. The V end was cut by 4 bases, the J end by 11 bases, with 41 bases between. This CDR3 is built from 21 residues. CDR3 nucleotide sequence: TGCGCCAGCAGCCCACAGGGGGCCACTTTCCCCGGGACTAGCATGAACGATGAGCAGTACTTC. Translated, it gives CASSPQGATFPGTSMNDEQYF.

This clonotype has just one count. The V call is TRBV28, the J call TRBJ1-4; D possibly corresponds to TRBD1 (6 bases). In germline, CDR1 is MDHEN, CDR2 SYDVKM. V was pared by 5 bases and J by 8 bases, with 18 bases between. The CDR3 spans 15 residues. In DNA form, the CDR3 reads TGTGCCAGCAGTAGTCCAGGGGCCATGAAGGAAAAACTGTTTTTT. Translation gives CASSSPGAMKEKLFF.

This clonotype came up a few times. The chain carries TRBV20-1 and TRBJ2-5; tentative D call: TRBD1 (5 bases). This CDR3 region has 12 residues. Germline-derived CDR1 and CDR2 are DFQATT and SNEGSKA (reference sequence). CDR3 region: CSVDSLGETQYF. CDR3 sequence (DNA): TGCAGCGTTGACAGCCTGGGAGAGACCCAGTACTTC.

The rearrangement uses TRBV13 and TRBJ2-7, with D possibly TRBD2 on 6 matching bases. The V gene's germline CDR1 is PRHDT and CDR2 FYEKMQ (reference sequence). Trimming removed 0 bases at V and 1 base at J, with 13 bases between. The CDR3 length is 16 residues. As DNA, the CDR3 is TGTGCCAGCAGCTTAGGAAGGGGCGGGGAATCCTACGAGCAGTACTTC. Translated, it gives CASSLGRGGESYEQYF. The variable domain in full, completed from reference TRBV13 and TRBJ2-7, reads AAGVIQSPRHLIKEKRETATLKCYPIPRHDTVYWYQQGPGQDPQFLISFYEKMQSDKGSIPDRFSAQQFSDYHSELNMSSLELGDSALYFCASSLGRGGESYEQYFGPGTRLTVT.

DNA for the CDR3: TGTGCCAGCAGGTACGGCGCGGGAGGCGTCTACAATGAGCAGTTCTTC. Protein sequence: CASRYGAGGVYNEQFF. This chain joins TRBV7-9 and TRBJ2-1; 8 bases align to TRBD2. V shed 6 bases and J 3 bases; nucleotides not matched to a gene: 10. CDR1 and CDR2 (germline): SEHNR, FQNEAQ (reference sequence). The CDR3 is 16 residues long.

The chain carries TRBV6-2 or TRBV6-3 and TRBJ2-4; D not resolved. The assigned J gene may be wrong: the sequence end matches TRBJ2-7 better. The CDR3 sequence is 14 residues long. From germline, CDR1 is MNHEY and CDR2 SVGEGT. The CDR3 nucleotides are TGTGCCAGCAGTTTACCGGAGTCGCTTTACGAGCAGTACTTC. Translated, it gives CASSLPESLYEQYF.

In its sample, this clonotype was seen a few times. This chain connects TRBV3-1 to TRBJ2-1, with D hard to call. V was cut by 4 bases and J by 10 bases, with 20 bases left in between. CDR1 and CDR2 from the germline V gene are LGHDT and YNNKEL (reference sequence). There are 15 residues in the CDR3. CDR3 protein: CASSLTPQTLFEQFF. The CDR3 coding sequence is TGTGCCAGCAGCCTGACCCCCCAGACCTTGTTCGAGCAGTTCTTC.

The chain has TRBV12-3 or TRBV12-4 and TRBJ2-1, with 7 nucleotides matching TRBD2. The CDR3 consists of 15 residues. The V segment lost 6 bases and the J segment 2 bases; nucleotides outside the gene matches: 7. The CDR3 DNA reads TGTGCCAGCAGGTCCGGAGCGGGACCCTACAATGAGCAGTTCTTC. It is translated as CASRSGAGPYNEQFF.

The chain joins TRBV12-3 or TRBV12-4 to TRBJ2-7, with D possibly being TRBD1 (5 bases). This CDR3 spans 12 amino acids. Trimming shortened V by 8 bases and J by 4 bases, and 12 bases separated the two germline ends. The CDR3 protein is CASGLGVYEQYF. CDR3 bases: TGTGCCAGCGGATTAGGGGTGTACGAGCAGTACTTC.

This clonotype has just a few counts. The chain links TRBV27 to TRBJ2-1; TRBD2 agrees at 7 bases. J was trimmed by 7 bases and V by 3 bases; bases with no gene match: 12. Germline V gene sequence: CDR1 MNHEY, CDR2 SMNVEV (reference sequence). The CDR3 sequence is 16 residues long. The CDR3 sequence is CASSFLGGSFRNEQFF. The CDR3, as DNA: TGTGCCAGCAGTTTTCTGGGCGGGAGCTTCCGGAATGAGCAGTTCTTC.

This sequence joins TRBV7-9 and TRBJ2-5; D is ambiguous. This CDR3 contains 14 residues. Germline V gives CDR1 SEHNR, CDR2 FQNEAQ (reference sequence). V was shortened by 7 bases and J by 2 bases, with 14 bases between the two germline ends. The CDR3 DNA sequence: TGTGCCAGCAACCTGAGACGGAGTCAAGAGACCCAGTACTTC. It encodes CASNLRRSQETQYF.